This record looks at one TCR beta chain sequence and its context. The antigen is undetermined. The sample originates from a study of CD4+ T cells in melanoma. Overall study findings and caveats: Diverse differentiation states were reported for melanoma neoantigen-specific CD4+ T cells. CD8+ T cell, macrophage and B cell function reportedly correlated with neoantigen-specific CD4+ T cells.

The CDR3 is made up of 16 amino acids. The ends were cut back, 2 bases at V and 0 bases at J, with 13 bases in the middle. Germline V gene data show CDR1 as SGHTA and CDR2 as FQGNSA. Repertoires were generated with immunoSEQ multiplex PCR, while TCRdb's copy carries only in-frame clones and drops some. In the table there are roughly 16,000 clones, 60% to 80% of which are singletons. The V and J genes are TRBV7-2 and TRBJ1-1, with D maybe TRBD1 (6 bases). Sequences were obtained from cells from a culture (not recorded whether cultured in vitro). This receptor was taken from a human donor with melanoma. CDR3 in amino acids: CASSLSWTAMNTEAFF. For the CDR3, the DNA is TGTGCCAGCAGCTTATCCTGGACAGCCATGAACACTGAAGCTTTCTTT. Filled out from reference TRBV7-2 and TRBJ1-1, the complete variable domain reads GAGVSQSPSNKVTEKGKDVELRCDPISGHTALYWYRQSLGQGLEFLIYFQGNSAPDKSGLPSDRFSAERTGGSVSTLTIQRTQQEDSAVYLCASSLSWTAMNTEAFFGQGTRLTVV.